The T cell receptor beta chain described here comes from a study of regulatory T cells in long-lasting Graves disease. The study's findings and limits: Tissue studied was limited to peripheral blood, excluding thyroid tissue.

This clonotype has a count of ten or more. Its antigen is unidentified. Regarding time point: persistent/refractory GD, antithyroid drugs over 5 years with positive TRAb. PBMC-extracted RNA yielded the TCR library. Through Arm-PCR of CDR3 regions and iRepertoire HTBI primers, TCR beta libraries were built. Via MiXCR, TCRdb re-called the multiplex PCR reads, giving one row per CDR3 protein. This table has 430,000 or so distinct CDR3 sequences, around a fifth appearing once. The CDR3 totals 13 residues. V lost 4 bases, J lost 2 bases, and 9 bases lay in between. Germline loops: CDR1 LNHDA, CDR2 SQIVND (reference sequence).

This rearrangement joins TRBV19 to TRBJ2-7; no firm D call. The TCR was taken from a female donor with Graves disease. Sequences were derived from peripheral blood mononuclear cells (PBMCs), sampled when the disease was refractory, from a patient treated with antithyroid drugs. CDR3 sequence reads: CASSNSGPYEQYF. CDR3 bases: TGTGCCAGTAGTAACTCTGGTCCCTACGAGCAGTACTTC.